This TCR beta chain was profiled in a study of T cells after yellow fever vaccination. TCRdb called the 5' RACE reads again in MiXCR, with one record for every CDR3 protein. The table lists 150,000 to 200,000 distinct CDR3 sequences, about 10% of them singletons. The CDR3 contains 14 residues. The ends were cut back, 6 bases at V and 1 base at J, with 13 bases in the middle. This TCR derives from a man aged 18-30 years who received the YFV17D yellow fever vaccine. The rearrangement links TRBV12-3 or TRBV12-4 to TRBJ2-7; possibly TRBD1 for D (6 bases). The sequencing used CD8+ T cells sorted from PBMCs, collected 15 days after the yellow fever booster vaccination. The CDR3 region is CASSSWDISYEQYF. CDR3 bases: TGTGCCAGCAGCTCCTGGGACATTTCCTACGAGCAGTACTTC.